A single T cell receptor (beta chain) is shown here with its context. The junction departs from germline at one end; a sequencing error may be responsible. This sample was included in a study of blood T cell repertoires in COVID-19. As for the study in general: Acute and convalescent COVID-19 specimens originated in the United States, Italy and Spain.

The CDR3 totals 11 residues. Germline-derived CDR1 and CDR2 are GTSNPN and SVGIG (reference sequence). Cohort 3 recovered donors had two negative PCRs, clearance, or symptom resolution. The assay was immunoSEQ multiplex PCR, and TCRdb's table has in-frame clones only and misses some. The table shows approximately 300,000 clones, with about 92% occurring only once. This chain links TRBV30 with TRBJ2-7; 7 positions agree with TRBD1. The TCR sequence derives from a woman aged 25 to 45 who had recovered from COVID-19. The sample comprised PBMCs or T cells enriched from blood (not recorded which). The CDR3 DNA reads TGTGTCTGGCAGGGGGACTACGAGCAGTACTTC. Amino acid sequence: CVWQGDYEQYF.